This T cell receptor (beta chain) was recovered during a study of identical twins. Study-wide points: Abundant cord blood beta clonotypes carried fewer insertions; memory repertoires showed none. Among out-of-frame alpha sequences shared by twins, low generation probability occurred in excess.

A universal primer site came from template switching; cDNA carried unique molecular identifiers. TCRdb reanalysed the 5' RACE reads using MiXCR and keeps one entry per CDR3 protein. The table lists hundreds of thousands of distinct CDR3 sequences, approximately 20% of them singletons. This clonotype was seen only a few times. As yet, its antigen is unknown. One junction end does not reproduce the germline sequence, and a read error may be involved. This sample was also put to use in a study of yellow fever vaccine responses in identical twins.

The sample was CD4+ T cells sorted from blood. This receptor was identified in a woman between 18 and 29 years old in good health.

CDR3 in amino acids: CASSPGGSGVYF. The CDR3 DNA sequence: TGTGCCAGCAGTCCGGGGGGTTCGGGGGTTTACTTT. The J gene is TRBJ1-6, the V gene TRBV12-3 or TRBV12-4; the D gene is possibly TRBD1 (5 bases). The CDR3 has 12 amino acids.